Following are 29 T cell receptor beta chains from one sample sequenced in a study of T cells in localized non-small cell lung cancer (TCRdb year 2020). Libraries came from the immunoSEQ multiplex PCR assay. Here the immuneACCESS table is served through TCRdb, limited to in-frame sequences with V and J called. Missing clones are a known gap in these copies; in checked studies unresolved V genes cover under half, and the rest lacks a known reason. The sample table shows some 140,000 clones, and roughly 90% are seen once. The ten largest clones represent around 1.8% of the sample. The input for sequencing was peripheral blood, taken before any cancer treatment. Every receptor here comes from a female donor of 60 years or more with stage I lung adenocarcinoma.

This rearrangement joins TRBV5-1 to TRBJ2-7; D remains ambiguous. This CDR3 comprises 13 residues. With 0 bases removed from V and 5 bases from J, the gap between germline ends came to 9 bases. Germline loops: CDR1 SGHRS, CDR2 YFSETQ. The CDR3 region has the DNA TGCGCCAGCAGCTTGGCCTACGACAACGAGCAGTACTTC. It translates to CASSLAYDNEQYF.

V gene TRBV28 combines with J gene TRBJ2-5; 13 bases agree with TRBD2. Germline-derived CDR1 and CDR2 are MDHEN and SYDVKM. The ends lost 3 bases at V and 5 bases at J; junction bases unmatched: 9. CDR3 size: 17 residues. CDR3 amino acids: CASSFYTSGRARETQYF. Written as DNA, the CDR3 is TGTGCCAGCAGTTTTTACACTAGCGGGAGGGCCCGGGAGACCCAGTACTTC.

This clone showed up just a few times. CDR3 residues: CASSRVANTEAFF. For the CDR3, the DNA is TGTGCCAGCAGTAGGGTGGCGAACACTGAAGCTTTCTTT. V and J are TRBV4-2 and TRBJ1-1; D is unresolved. V lost 6 bases and J lost 1, with 9 bases in between. The CDR3 has 13 residues. The germline CDR1 and CDR2 sequences are LGHNA and YNFKEQ.

CDR3 coding DNA: TGTGCCAGCAGCCCCTTGGGGGGCGGTCAGCCCCAGCATTTT. It yields the protein CASSPLGGGQPQHF. The chain joins TRBV6-5 to TRBJ1-5; possible D gene TRBD1, 6 bases. V lost 6 bases, J lost 6 bases, and 15 bases lay in between. CDR3 length: 14 amino acids. Germline CDR1 MNHEY, CDR2 SVGAGI.

The chain has TRBV9 and TRBJ2-3; D is unresolved. Germline V gene lookup returns CDR1 SGDLS and CDR2 YYNGEE. V lost 1 base and J lost 2, with 5 bases in between. The CDR3 spans 13 residues. CDR3 sequence (DNA): TGTGCCAGCAGCGTAAGCGACACAGATACGCAGTATTTT. This translates into CASSVSDTDTQYF.

V gene TRBV30 combines with J gene TRBJ2-7; maybe TRBD1 (6 bases). Trimming removed 0 bases from V and 3 bases from J, with 12 bases in between. CDR3 length: 14 residues. CDR1 and CDR2 from the germline V gene are GTSNPN and SVGIG (reference sequence). CDR3 nucleotides: TGTGCCTGGAGTGTAGGGGGTAAGGTCTACGAGCAGTACTTC. It is translated as CAWSVGGKVYEQYF.

V and J are TRBV9 and TRBJ1-1; possible D gene TRBD1, 5 bases. The ends were cut back, 0 bases at V and 0 bases at J, with 15 bases in the middle. CDR3 size: 17 residues. CDR1 SGDLS and CDR2 YYNGEE come from the germline V gene. The CDR3 sequence: CASSVGLTVPLNTEAFF. In nucleotides, the CDR3 is TGTGCCAGCAGCGTAGGATTGACAGTCCCATTGAACACTGAAGCTTTCTTT.

V gene TRBV5-1 combines with J gene TRBJ2-5, with 13 bases matching TRBD2. The germline CDR1 and CDR2 sequences are SGHRS and YFSETQ. The CDR3 extends over 16 amino acids. The junction had 8 bases not matched to a gene; V was cut back by 4 bases and J by 5 bases. In nucleotides, the CDR3 is TGCGCCAGCAGCCTCGGACTAGCGGGGGAGGGTGAGACCCAGTACTTC. As protein: CASSLGLAGEGETQYF.

The V gene is TRBV5-4, the J gene TRBJ2-3, with D possibly TRBD2 on 5 matching bases. The CDR3 sequence is 14 residues long. The V gene's germline CDR1 is SGHNT and CDR2 YYREEE (reference sequence). The ends were cut back, 2 bases at V and 3 bases at J, with 10 bases in the middle. CDR3 nucleotides: TGTGCCAGCAGCTTTGTGGGAGCGACAGATACGCAGTATTTT. This sequence encodes CASSFVGATDTQYF. The entire variable domain, with the rest obtained from reference TRBV5-4 and TRBJ2-3, is as follows: ETGVTQSPTHLIKTRGQQVTLRCSSQSGHNTVSWYQQALGQGPQFIFQYYREEENGRGNFPPRFSGLQFPNYSSELNVNALELDDSALYLCASSFVGATDTQYFGPGTRLTVL.

The chain joins TRBV19 to TRBJ2-7; 8 bases line up with TRBD2. The CDR3 is made up of 15 amino acids. V was clipped by 3 bases and J by 0 bases; unmatched bases: 4. Germline values: CDR1 LNHDA, CDR2 SQIVND (reference sequence). The DNA for the CDR3 is TGTGCCAGTAGTATCAGGCTAGCGGGCTCCTACGAGCAGTACTTC. Translated: CASSIRLAGSYEQYF.

The V gene is TRBV21-1, the J gene TRBJ1-2. TRBV21-1 is assigned pseudogene status. This CDR3 comprises 15 residues. The CDR3 DNA reads TGTGCCAGCAGCAAAGAAAGTGACGGAAACTATGGCTACACCTTC. This gives the protein CASSKESDGNYGYTF.

The rearrangement links TRBV6-1 to TRBJ2-7; D is undetermined. Germline loops: CDR1 MNHNS, CDR2 SASEGT. The CDR3 length is 13 residues. V dropped 7 bases and J dropped 4 bases, with 14 bases sitting between them. The CDR3 DNA reads TGTGCCAGCACCTCACTGATTACTTACGAGCAGTACTTC. Translation: CASTSLITYEQYF.

This chain uses TRBV5-1 with TRBJ2-2; D is possibly TRBD2 (6 bases). CDR1 is SGHRS and CDR2 is YFSETQ in the germline V gene. The CDR3 contains 15 residues. The V gene lost 2 bases and the J gene lost 4 bases, with 12 bases spanning the gap. The CDR3 here is CASSFVGAGTGELFF. The CDR3 DNA reads TGCGCCAGCAGCTTCGTGGGAGCGGGCACCGGGGAGCTGTTTTTT.

V is TRBV30 and J is TRBJ2-3; possible D gene TRBD1, 5 bases. Germline V CDR1 and CDR2: GTSNPN, SVGIG (reference sequence). V lost 6 bases and J 2 bases, leaving 12 bases between the germline ends. The CDR3 runs 13 residues. CDR3 bases: TGTGCCTGCCAGGGATTTCCCACAGATACGCAGTATTTT. This translates into CACQGFPTDTQYF.

The CDR3 here is CASSILSQNEQFF. The CDR3 DNA reads TGTGCCAGTAGTATCCTTAGTCAGAATGAGCAGTTCTTC. This chain connects TRBV19 to TRBJ2-1; no definite D call. Deletions cut 3 bases from V and 7 bases from J, with 10 bases between. This CDR3 comprises 13 residues. Germline V lookup: CDR1 LNHDA, CDR2 SQIVND (reference sequence).

The CDR3 spells CATLTGTGSLEQYF. Written as DNA, the CDR3 is TGTGCCACACTTACCGGGACAGGGAGTCTCGAGCAGTACTTC. The V and J genes are TRBV10-3 and TRBJ2-7; TRBD1 aligns across 9 bases. Germline loops: CDR1 ENHRY, CDR2 SYGVKD. The CDR3 is made up of 14 amino acids. V gave up 10 bases and J gave up 6 bases; unmatched junction bases: 13.

The rearrangement joins TRBV7-3 to TRBJ2-1; D uncertain. CDR3 length: 13 amino acids. V was shortened by 5 bases and J by 0 bases, with 5 bases between the two germline ends. The germline gives CDR1 SGHTA, CDR2 FQGTGA. The CDR3 nucleotides read TGTGCCAGCAGCCTTAGCTCCTACAATGAGCAGTTCTTC. This translates into CASSLSSYNEQFF.

J is TRBJ2-5 and V is TRBV5-6; D not certain. The CDR3 extends over 13 amino acids. Germline V lookup: CDR1 SGHDT, CDR2 YYEEEE. V gave up 6 bases and J gave up 3 bases, with 12 bases separating them. The chain's CDR3 is CASNTLGEETQYF. The DNA for the CDR3 is TGTGCCAGCAACACACTTGGGGAAGAGACCCAGTACTTC.

V usage is TRBV25-1 and J usage is TRBJ2-2; TRBD1 agrees at 11 bases. This CDR3 comprises 16 residues. V dropped 3 bases and J dropped 1; count of bases not matched to a gene: 1. CDR1 is MGHDK and CDR2 is SYGVNS in the germline V gene. The CDR3 is CASSEDRGLNTGELFF. The CDR3 DNA sequence: TGTGCCAGCAGTGAGGACAGGGGGCTGAACACCGGGGAGCTGTTTTTT.

This chain links TRBV18 with TRBJ2-1; 7 nucleotides align to TRBD2. The V gene's germline CDR1 is KGHSH and CDR2 LQKENI. This CDR3 has 19 residues. The V segment lost 5 bases and the J segment 0 bases; nucleotides outside the gene matches: 16. DNA of the CDR3: TGTGCCAGCTCAATCGAACTAGCGCGGAGGGCGAGCTCCTACAATGAGCAGTTCTTC. It is translated as CASSIELARRASSYNEQFF.

This chain joins TRBV7-2 and TRBJ2-1, with 7 bases fitting TRBD1. The CDR3 consists of 11 residues. Looked up from germline, CDR1 is SGHTA and CDR2 is FQGNSA. The V gene end was trimmed by 6 bases and the J gene end by 7 bases; junction bases not matched to a gene: 0. The DNA for the CDR3 is TGTGCCAGCAGACAGGGGAATGAGCAGTTCTTC. Protein sequence: CASRQGNEQFF.

The chain joins TRBV13 to TRBJ1-1; D is perhaps TRBD1 (5 bases). CDR3 length: 16 residues. Trimming removed 7 bases at V and 3 bases at J, with 21 bases between. CDR1 is PRHDT and CDR2 is FYEKMQ in the germline V gene (reference sequence). CDR3 amino acids: CASTSGAGKGYTEAFF. CDR3 nucleotide sequence: TGTGCCAGCACCTCGGGTGCGGGGAAGGGGTACACTGAAGCTTTCTTT.

This clone was found once. CDR3 coding DNA: TGCGCCAGCAGCTTGGAAGGACAGGAGACCTACGAGCAGTACTTC. This codes for CASSLEGQETYEQYF. This chain links TRBV5-1 with TRBJ2-7, with TRBD1 matching over 7 bases. After removal of 0 bases from V and 2 bases from J, the junction contained 5 bases not matched to a gene. Germline CDR1 SGHRS, CDR2 YFSETQ. The CDR3 contains 15 residues.

This clone was seen only a few times. The rearrangement links TRBV7-3 to TRBJ2-7, with unresolved D. The germline gives CDR1 SGHTA, CDR2 FQGTGA. Trimming removed 5 bases from V and 6 bases from J, with 8 bases in between. This CDR3 is 11 amino acids long. This CDR3 reads CASSPRVEQYF. CDR3 DNA: TGTGCCAGCAGCCCCCGGGTCGAGCAGTACTTC.

The CDR3 loop reads CASSLANYGYTF. The CDR3 coding sequence is TGCGCCAGCAGCCTGGCTAACTATGGCTACACCTTC. V is TRBV5-1 and J is TRBJ1-2; no clear D gene. This CDR3 is 12 amino acids long. Trimming shortened V by 4 bases and J by 0 bases, and 4 bases separated the two germline ends. Germline CDR1 reads SGHRS; CDR2 reads YFSETQ.

The rearrangement uses TRBV11-2 and TRBJ2-1; 9 nucleotides align to TRBD1. The J segment lost 5 bases and the V segment lost 0 bases, leaving 11 bases of the junction unmatched. This CDR3 has 18 residues. CDR1 is SGHAT and CDR2 is FQNNGV in the germline V gene. CDR3 sequence (DNA): TGTGCCAGCAGCTTAGATCTGGACAGGGGCTTATTGCACAATGAGCAGTTCTTC. Encoded protein: CASSLDLDRGLLHNEQFF.

The chain has TRBV7-3 and TRBJ1-1; 8 bases fit TRBD1. Germline V gene sequence: CDR1 SGHTA, CDR2 FQGTGA. V trimming: 1 base; J trimming: 1 base; junction bases outside the gene matches: 5. There are 16 residues in the CDR3. The CDR3 sequence is CASSLMRQGPNTEAFF. CDR3 coding DNA: TGTGCCAGCAGCTTAATGCGACAGGGGCCGAACACTGAAGCTTTCTTT.

This rearrangement joins TRBV6-6 to TRBJ1-1; TRBD1 matches 12 bases. The CDR3 is made up of 15 amino acids. CDR1 and CDR2 (germline): MNHNY, SVGAGI (reference sequence). The V segment lost 6 bases and the J segment 1 base; nucleotides outside the gene matches: 3. CDR3 sequence: CASSPGQGANTEAFF. The CDR3 DNA reads as TGTGCCAGCAGCCCGGGACAGGGGGCGAACACTGAAGCTTTCTTT.

The V call is TRBV28, the J call TRBJ2-7; D gene uncertain. CDR1 is MDHEN, CDR2 SYDVKM, per germline. Trimming took off 5 bases at V and 1 base at J, with 6 bases between the two ends. The CDR3 sequence is 12 residues long. The CDR3 DNA follows: TGTGCCAGCAGTCAACCATCCTACGAGCAGTACTTC. It is translated as CASSQPSYEQYF.